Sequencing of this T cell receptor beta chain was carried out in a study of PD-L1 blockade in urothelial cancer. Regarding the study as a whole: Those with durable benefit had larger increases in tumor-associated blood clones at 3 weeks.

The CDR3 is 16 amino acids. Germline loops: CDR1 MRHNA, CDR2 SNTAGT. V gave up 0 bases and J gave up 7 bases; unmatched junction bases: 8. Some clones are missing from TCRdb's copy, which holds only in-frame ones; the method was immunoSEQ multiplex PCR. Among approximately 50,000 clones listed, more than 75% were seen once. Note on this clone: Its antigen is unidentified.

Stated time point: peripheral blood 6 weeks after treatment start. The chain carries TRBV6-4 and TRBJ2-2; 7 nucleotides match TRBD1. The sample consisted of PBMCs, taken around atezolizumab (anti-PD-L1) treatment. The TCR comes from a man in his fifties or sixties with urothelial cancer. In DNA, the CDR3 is TGTGCCAGCAGTGACTCTAACAGGGGTTATGGCGGGGAGCTGTTTTTT. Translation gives CASSDSNRGYGGELFF.